This T cell receptor beta chain was recorded in a study of CD8+ T cells in alopecia areata. On the study more broadly: The drug, oral tofacitinib, was given to treated patients at 5 to 10 mg twice daily.

Study-level points and caveats: Normal skin's resident alphabeta T cells are also sequenced in scalp samples. Normal scalp showed lower clonality than lesional scalp, especially alopecia totalis/universalis.

Noted treatment: oral pan-JAK inhibitor, 5-10 mg twice daily. Lesional scalp punch biopsies and peripheral blood were collected from alopecia areata patients. For this clone: Its antigen is undetermined.

Trimming cost V 3 bases and J 6 bases, with 9 bases left between them. This CDR3 has 13 residues. Germline values: CDR1 SGHAT, CDR2 FQNNGV. cDNA serving as the sequencing template came from extracted, reverse transcribed RNA. The data were produced by immunoSEQ multiplex PCR, yet TCRdb's version contains in-frame clones alone and is incomplete. The sample has some 190,000 clones, approximately 50% seen once. This sample comprised CD8+ T cells sorted from blood, obtained at week 52, from a patient treated with tofacitinib. This clonotype originated in a human donor with alopecia areata. The rearrangement uses TRBV11-2 and TRBJ1-5; unclear D gene. As DNA, the CDR3 is TGTGCCAGCAGCTTGGGCCGAGGTCAGCCCCAGCATTTT. Translated, it gives CASSLGRGQPQHF.